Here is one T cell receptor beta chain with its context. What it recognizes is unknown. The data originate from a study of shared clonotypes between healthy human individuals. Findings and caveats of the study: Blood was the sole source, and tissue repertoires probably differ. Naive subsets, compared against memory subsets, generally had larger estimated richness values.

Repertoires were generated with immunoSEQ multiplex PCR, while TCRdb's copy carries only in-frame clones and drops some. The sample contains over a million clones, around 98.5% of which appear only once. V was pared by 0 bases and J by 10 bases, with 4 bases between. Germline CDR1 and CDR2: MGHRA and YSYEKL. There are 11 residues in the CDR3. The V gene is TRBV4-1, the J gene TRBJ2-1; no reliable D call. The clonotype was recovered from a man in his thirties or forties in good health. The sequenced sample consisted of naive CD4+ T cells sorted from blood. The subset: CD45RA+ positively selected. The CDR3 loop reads CASSQEFEQFF. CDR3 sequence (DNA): TGCGCCAGCAGCCAAGAGTTCGAGCAGTTCTTC.